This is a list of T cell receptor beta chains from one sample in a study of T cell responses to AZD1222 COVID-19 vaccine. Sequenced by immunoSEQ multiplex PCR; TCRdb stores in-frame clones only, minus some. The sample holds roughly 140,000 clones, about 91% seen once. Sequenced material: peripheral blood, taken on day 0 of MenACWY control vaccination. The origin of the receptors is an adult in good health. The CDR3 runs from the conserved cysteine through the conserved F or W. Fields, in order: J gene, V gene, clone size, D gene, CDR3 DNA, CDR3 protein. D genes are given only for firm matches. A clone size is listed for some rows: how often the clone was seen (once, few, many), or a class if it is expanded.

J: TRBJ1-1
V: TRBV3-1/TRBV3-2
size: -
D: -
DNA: TGTGCCAGCAGCCAAGCTGGGGGTGAAGCTTTCTTT
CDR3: CASSQAGGEAFF

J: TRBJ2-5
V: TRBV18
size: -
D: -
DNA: TGTGCCAGCTCACCATCGGGGGACCAAGAGACCCAGTACTTC
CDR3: CASSPSGDQETQYF

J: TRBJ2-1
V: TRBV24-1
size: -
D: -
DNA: TGTGCCACCAGCCCCCGACCCTACAATGAGCAGTTCTTC
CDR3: CATSPRPYNEQFF

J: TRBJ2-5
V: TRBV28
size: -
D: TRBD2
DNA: TGTGCCAGCAGTTTACGAACTAGCGGCCAAGAGACCCAGTACTTC
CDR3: CASSLRTSGQETQYF

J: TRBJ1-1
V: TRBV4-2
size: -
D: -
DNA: TGTGCCAGCAGCCAAGATGGCGGCCTTGACACTGAAGCTTTCTTT
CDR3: CASSQDGGLDTEAFF

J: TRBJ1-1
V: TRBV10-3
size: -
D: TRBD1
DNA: TGTGCCATCAGGGGACAGGGAGGAGTCACTGAAGCTTTCTTT
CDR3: CAIRGQGGVTEAFF

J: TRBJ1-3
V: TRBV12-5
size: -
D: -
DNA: TGTGCTAGTGGTTTGAGCGGGTCCGGCGCGGACACCATATATTTT
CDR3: CASGLSGSGADTIYF

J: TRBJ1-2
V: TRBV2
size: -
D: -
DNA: TGTGCCAGCAGTGAGTTAGAAAACTATGGCTACACCTTC
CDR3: CASSELENYGYTF

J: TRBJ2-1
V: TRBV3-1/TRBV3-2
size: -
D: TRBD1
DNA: TGTGCCAGCAGCTTCGGACAGGCGTATTCCTACAATGAGCAGTTCTTC
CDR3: CASSFGQAYSYNEQFF

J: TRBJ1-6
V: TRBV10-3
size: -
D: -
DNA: TGTGCCATCAGTGACGGACGAGGAAATTCACCCCTCCACTTT
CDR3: CAISDGRGNSPLHF

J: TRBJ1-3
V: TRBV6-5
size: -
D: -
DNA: TGTGCCAGCAGTTCCCCAAGAGGGGGAAACACCATATATTTT
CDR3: CASSSPRGGNTIYF

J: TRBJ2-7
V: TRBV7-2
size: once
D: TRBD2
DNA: TGTGCCAGCAGCTCTAGCGGCTACGAGCAGTACTTC
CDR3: CASSSSGYEQYF

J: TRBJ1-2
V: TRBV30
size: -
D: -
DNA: TGTGCCTATTCGCGGGAAAACTATGGCTACACCTTC
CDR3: CAYSRENYGYTF

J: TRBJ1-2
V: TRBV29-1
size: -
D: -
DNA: TGCAGCGTTGAAGGCAGGCCTTATGGCTACACCTTC
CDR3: CSVEGRPYGYTF

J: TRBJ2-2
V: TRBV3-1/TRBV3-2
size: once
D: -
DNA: TGTGCCAGCAGCCACTTGACTACCGCGAACACCGGGGAGCTGTTTTTT
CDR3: CASSHLTTANTGELFF

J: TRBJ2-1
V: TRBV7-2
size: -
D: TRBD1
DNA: TGTGCCAGCAGCCTCCGGGACAGGGTCTACAATGAGCAGTTCTTC
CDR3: CASSLRDRVYNEQFF

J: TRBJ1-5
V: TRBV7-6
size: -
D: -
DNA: TGTGCCAGCAGCCCAGGGGCGACAAACAATCAGCCCCAGCATTTT
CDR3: CASSPGATNNQPQHF

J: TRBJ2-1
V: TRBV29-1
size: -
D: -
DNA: TGCAGCGCCCCCAAGACTCCTAACAATGAGCAGTTCTTC
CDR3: CSAPKTPNNEQFF

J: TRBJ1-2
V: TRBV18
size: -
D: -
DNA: TGTGCCAGCTCACCGAATCCCCCGGGGAACTATGGCTACACCTTC
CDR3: CASSPNPPGNYGYTF

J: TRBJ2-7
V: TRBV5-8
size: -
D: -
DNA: TGTGCCAGCAGCTCCGAACGGGGCCCTATGATCTACGAGCAGTACTTC
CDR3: CASSSERGPMIYEQYF

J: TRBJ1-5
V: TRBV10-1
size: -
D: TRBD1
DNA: TGCGCCAGCTGTTGGGACAGGGTTATTATCAATCAGCCCCAGCATTTT
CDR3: CASCWDRVIINQPQHF

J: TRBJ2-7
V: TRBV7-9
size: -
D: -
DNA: TGTGCCAGCAGCTTAGTGTCAGGGGCCCACGAGCAGTACTTC
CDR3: CASSLVSGAHEQYF

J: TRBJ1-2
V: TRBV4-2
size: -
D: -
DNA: TGTGCCAGCAGCATCGGGGAACAACCCAACTATGGCTACACCTTC
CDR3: CASSIGEQPNYGYTF

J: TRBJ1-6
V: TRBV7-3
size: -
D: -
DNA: TGTGCCAGCAGCCAGGGCCGGGACAATTCACCCCTCCACTTT
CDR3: CASSQGRDNSPLHF

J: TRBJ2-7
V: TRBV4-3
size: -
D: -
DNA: TGCGCCAGCAGCCACACCGAGGGTCCATCCTACGAGCAGTACTTC
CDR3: CASSHTEGPSYEQYF

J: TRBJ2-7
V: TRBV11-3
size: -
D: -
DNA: TGTGCCAGCAGCTTCCATGGGGTGCAGTACTTC
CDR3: CASSFHGVQYF

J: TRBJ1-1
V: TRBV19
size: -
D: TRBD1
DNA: TGTGCCAGTAGTACAGGGGGCCGAGGCACTGAAGCTTTCTTT
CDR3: CASSTGGRGTEAFF

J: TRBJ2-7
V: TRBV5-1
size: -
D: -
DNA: TGCGCCAGCAGCTCTACGACAGGGACTGACGAGCAGTACTTC
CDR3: CASSSTTGTDEQYF

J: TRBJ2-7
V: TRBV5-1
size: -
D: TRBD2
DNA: TGCGCCAGCAGCTTGGAGGCGGGACTAGGCGAGCAGTACTTC
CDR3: CASSLEAGLGEQYF

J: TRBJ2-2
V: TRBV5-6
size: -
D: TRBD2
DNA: TGTGCCAGCAGCTTCGACGGGGGGGTCACCGGGGAGCTGTTTTTT
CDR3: CASSFDGGVTGELFF

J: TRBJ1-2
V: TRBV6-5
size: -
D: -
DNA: TGTGCCAGCAGAGCATTAGTGGGGAATTGGTATGGCTACACCTTC
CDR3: CASRALVGNWYGYTF

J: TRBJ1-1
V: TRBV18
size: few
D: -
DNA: TGTGCCAGCTCACCACTGCGGGACGCTGAAGCTTTCTTT
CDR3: CASSPLRDAEAFF

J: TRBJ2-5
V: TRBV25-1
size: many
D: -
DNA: TGTGCCAGCAGTTACGGGGAGACCCAGTACTTC
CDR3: CASSYGETQYF

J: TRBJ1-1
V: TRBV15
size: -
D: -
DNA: TGTGCCACCAGCAGAGATGACTCATTGAACACTGAAGCTTTCTTT
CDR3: CATSRDDSLNTEAFF

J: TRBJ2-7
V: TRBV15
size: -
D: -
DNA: TGTGCCACCAGCAGAGATCTTCGGGGGACGGGTGAGCAGTACTTC
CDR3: CATSRDLRGTGEQYF

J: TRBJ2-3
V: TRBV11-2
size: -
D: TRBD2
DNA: TGTGCCAGCAGTTCGGGACTAGCGGGGGGCACAGATACGCAGTATTTT
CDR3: CASSSGLAGGTDTQYF

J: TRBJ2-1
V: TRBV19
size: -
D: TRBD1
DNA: TGTGCCAGTAGTACCAACAGGGGCCCGTCGAGCTCCTACAATGAGCAGTTCTTC
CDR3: CASSTNRGPSSSYNEQFF

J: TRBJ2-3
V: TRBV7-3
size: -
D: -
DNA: TGTGCCAGCAGCCACAGCGCCAGCACAGATACGCAGTATTTT
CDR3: CASSHSASTDTQYF

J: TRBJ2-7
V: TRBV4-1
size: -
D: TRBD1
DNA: TGCGCCAGCAGCCAAGGACAGGGTAACTACGAGCAGTACTTC
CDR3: CASSQGQGNYEQYF

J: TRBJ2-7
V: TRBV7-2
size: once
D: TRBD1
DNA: TGTGCCAGCAGCTTGAGACAGGGTGGCGAGCAGTACTTC
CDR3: CASSLRQGGEQYF

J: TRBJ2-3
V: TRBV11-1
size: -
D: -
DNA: TGTGCCAGCAGCCGCCGGGGCGGAGACCGCACAGATACGCAGTATTTT
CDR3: CASSRRGGDRTDTQYF

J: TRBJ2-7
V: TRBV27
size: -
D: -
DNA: TGTGCCAGCAGTTTCAACAGGGAGGCCTTCAAGCAGTACTTC
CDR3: CASSFNREAFKQYF

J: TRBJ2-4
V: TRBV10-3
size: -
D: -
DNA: TGTGCCATCAGTGACCCGGCTGCAGCCAAAAACATTCAGTACTTC
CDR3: CAISDPAAAKNIQYF

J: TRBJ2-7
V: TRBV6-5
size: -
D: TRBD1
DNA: TGTGCCAGCAGTTACAAGGGACAGGGCACCTACGAGCAGTACTTC
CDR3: CASSYKGQGTYEQYF

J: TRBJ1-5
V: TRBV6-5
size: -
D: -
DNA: TGTGCCAGCAAGAGGGGGGGCAATCAGCCCCAGCATTTT
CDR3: CASKRGGNQPQHF

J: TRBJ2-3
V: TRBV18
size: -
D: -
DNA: TGTGCCAGCTCACCATATAGGTTTGGTGTAGGGGAGATTTCGGATACGCAGTATTTT
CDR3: CASSPYRFGVGEISDTQYF

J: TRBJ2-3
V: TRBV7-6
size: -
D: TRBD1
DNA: TGTGCCAGCGGGATGGACAGGGGGTCCCCAACAGATACGCAGTATTTT
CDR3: CASGMDRGSPTDTQYF

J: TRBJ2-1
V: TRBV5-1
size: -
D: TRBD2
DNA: TGCGCCAGCAGCTCTACCGGGACTAATTACAATGAGCAGTTCTTC
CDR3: CASSSTGTNYNEQFF

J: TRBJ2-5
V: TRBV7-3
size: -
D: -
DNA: TGTGCCAGCAGCAAGACCCGGGACGGTCAAGAGACCCAGTACTTC
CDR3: CASSKTRDGQETQYF

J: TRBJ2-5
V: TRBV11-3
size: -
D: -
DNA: TGTGCCAGCAGGGACAGCCAAGAGACCCAGTACTTC
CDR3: CASRDSQETQYF

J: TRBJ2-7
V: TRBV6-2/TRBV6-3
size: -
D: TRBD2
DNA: TGTGCCAGCAGTTTCTCGACTAGCGGGAATCACTACGAGCAGTACTTC
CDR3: CASSFSTSGNHYEQYF

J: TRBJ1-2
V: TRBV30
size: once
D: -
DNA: TGTGCCTGGAGTGTATCTCAGCAAGATGGCTACACCTTC
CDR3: CAWSVSQQDGYTF

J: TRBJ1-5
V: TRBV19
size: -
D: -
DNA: TGTGCCAGTACTAAGGAACAGATCCATCAGCCCCAGCATTTT
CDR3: CASTKEQIHQPQHF

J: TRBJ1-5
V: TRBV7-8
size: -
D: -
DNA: TGTGCCAGCAGCTTCGAGGGCGACAGCTATCAGCCCCAGCATTTT
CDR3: CASSFEGDSYQPQHF